This entry describes one TCR beta chain. This sample was included in a study of blood T cell repertoires in COVID-19. Overall study context: Some COVID-19 samples were acute and others convalescent; all came from the United States, Italy and Spain. Sample material is recorded as cDNA or gDNA derived from T cells, B-cell-depleted T cells, or PBMCs.

The junction had 6 bases not matched to a gene; V was cut back by 1 base and J by 5 bases. The CDR3 contains 16 residues. Germline assignment: CDR1 SGHTA and CDR2 FQGTGA. Original data processing: Amplified reference gene primers provided the basis for estimating nucleated cell counts. Sequencing was performed with immunoSEQ multiplex PCR; in TCRdb, only in-frame clones are kept and a portion is missing. The V and J calls and clone size come from that table; D and trimming were worked out from the DNA. Of over 300,000 clones listed, around 90% are singletons. Sequencing used peripheral blood. J is TRBJ2-2 and V is TRBV7-3, with 8 bases identical to TRBD1. This TCR was recovered from a man in his forties with acute or convalescent COVID-19. The CDR3 DNA follows: TGTGCCAGCAGCTTAAGGCCGACAGGGGAAACCGGGGAGCTGTTTTTT. It yields the protein CASSLRPTGETGELFF.